These T cell receptor beta chains were read from a single sample in a study of cytomegalovirus exposure and HLA in healthy donors. Only in-frame clones appear in the TCRdb table, and some are missing; sequencing was by immunoSEQ multiplex PCR. The repertoire table contains roughly 120,000 clones. The specimen was PBMCs. The receptor set was obtained from a man younger than 35 in good health and CMV-seronegative. The CDR3 runs from the conserved cysteine through the conserved F or W. The D gene is left open where the match is weak.

TRBD2	TRBV2	15	TRBJ2-1	CASSEATSGYNEQFF	TGTGCCAGCAGTGAGGCGACTAGCGGCTACAATGAGCAGTTCTTC
NA	TRBV20-1	11	TRBJ2-3	CSARLTDTQYF	TGCAGTGCGAGACTTACAGATACGCAGTATTTT
NA	TRBV21-1	13	TRBJ1-1	CASQGTPEERAFF	TGTGCCAGCCAGGGGACCCCTGAGGAGAGGGCTTTCTTT
NA	TRBV19	15	TRBJ1-1	CAGSTFRVGNTEAFF	TGTGCCGGTAGTACCTTCAGGGTAGGGAACACTGAAGCTTTCTTT
TRBD1	TRBV19	15	TRBJ2-1	CASSPGQGAYNEQFF	TGTGCCAGTAGTCCGGGACAGGGGGCCTACAATGAGCAGTTCTTC
TRBD1	TRBV10-3	14	TRBJ1-6	CATRIDRANSPLHF	TGTGCCACCAGAATTGACAGGGCTAATTCACCCCTCCACTTT
TRBD1	TRBV19	16	TRBJ2-1	CASKLRGQDPGLAQFF	TGTGCCAGTAAATTACGCGGACAGGACCCCGGACTGGCGCAGTTCTTC
TRBD1	TRBV19	17	TRBJ1-3	CASSLGQGSDFGNTIYF	TGTGCCAGTAGTCTCGGACAGGGATCCGATTTCGGAAACACCATATATTTT
TRBD1	TRBV6-1	17	TRBJ1-3	CASSGDRIFSSGNTIYF	TGTGCCAGCAGTGGGGACAGGATTTTTTCCTCTGGAAACACCATATATTTT
TRBD1	TRBV28	14	TRBJ1-5	CASRPGGRGQPQHF	TGTGCCAGCAGGCCAGGGGGGCGAGGTCAGCCCCAGCATTTT
TRBD2	TRBV7-2	15	TRBJ2-7	CASSFSSGRSYEQYF	TGTGCCAGCAGCTTCTCTAGCGGGAGATCTTACGAGCAGTACTTC
NA	TRBV28	16	TRBJ1-4	CASSLSDTRSNEKLFF	TGTGCCAGCAGTTTGTCGGACACTCGTTCTAATGAAAAACTGTTTTTT
TRBD1	TRBV5-1	17	TRBJ2-1	CASSSRDRGFQYNEQFF	TGCGCCAGCAGCAGCCGGGACAGGGGCTTCCAGTACAATGAGCAGTTCTTC
NA	TRBV19	14	TRBJ1-1	CASSMSPGSTEAFF	TGTGCCAGTAGTATGAGCCCTGGGAGCACTGAAGCTTTCTTT
NA	TRBV5-6	17	TRBJ2-5	CASSSLTLWLVEETQYF	TGTGCCAGCAGCAGCCTGACATTATGGCTTGTGGAAGAGACCCAGTACTTC
TRBD2	TRBV7-9	14	TRBJ2-7	CASSLKAGGVEQYF	TGTGCCAGCAGCTTAAAAGCGGGAGGCGTGGAGCAGTACTTC
TRBD1	TRBV30	14	TRBJ1-1	CAYLPGQLNTEAFF	TGTGCTTATCTACCGGGACAGCTGAACACTGAAGCTTTCTTT
TRBD2	TRBV2	13	TRBJ2-1	CASSRDYYNEQFF	TGTGCCAGCAGTAGGGACTATTACAATGAGCAGTTCTTC
NA	TRBV29-1	14	TRBJ2-2	CSVAVADNAGELFF	TGCAGCGTTGCCGTGGCCGACAACGCCGGGGAGCTGTTTTTT
TRBD1	TRBV18	16	TRBJ1-1	CASSPSLGQGATEAFF	TGTGCCAGCTCACCTAGCTTAGGACAGGGTGCCACTGAAGCTTTCTTT
NA	TRBV4-2	15	TRBJ1-5	CASSQSQGEEQPQHF	TGTGCCAGCAGCCAATCTCAAGGGGAGGAGCAGCCCCAGCATTTT
TRBD2	TRBV4-2	19	TRBJ2-3	CASSQANSGDSAPTDTQYF	TGTGCCAGCAGCCAAGCAAATAGCGGGGACTCAGCACCCACAGATACGCAGTATTTT
TRBD2	TRBV5-4	16	TRBJ2-5	CASSGGGVSKQETQYF	TGTGCCAGCAGCGGGGGGGGAGTTTCGAAGCAAGAGACCCAGTACTTC
TRBD2	TRBV9	16	TRBJ2-1	CASSVAGTSGRNEQFF	TGTGCCAGCAGCGTAGCCGGGACTAGCGGGAGGAATGAGCAGTTCTTC
NA	TRBV4-1	13	TRBJ2-2	CASLQKGTGELFF	TGCGCCAGCCTCCAGAAGGGGACCGGGGAGCTGTTTTTT
TRBD2	TRBV29-1	13	TRBJ2-1	CSVDTSGRGEQFF	TGCAGCGTTGATACCAGCGGGAGGGGGGAGCAGTTCTTC